This TCR beta chain was sequenced for a study of monozygotic twins with inflammatory bowel disease. Germline lookup yields CDR1 MDHEN and CDR2 SYDVKM. The CDR3 consists of 11 residues. TCRdb reworked the 5' RACE reads into one entry per CDR3 protein, no DNA. The sample table sets out more than 350,000 distinct CDR3 sequences. The sample consisted of blood. The V and J genes are TRBV28 and TRBJ1-1; TCRdb reports TRBD1, a call that lacks DNA to check it against. The origin of this receptor is a human donor with ulcerative colitis or Crohn's disease, or a healthy co-twin of an affected twin (not recorded which). The CDR3 here is CASSSVGPAFF.